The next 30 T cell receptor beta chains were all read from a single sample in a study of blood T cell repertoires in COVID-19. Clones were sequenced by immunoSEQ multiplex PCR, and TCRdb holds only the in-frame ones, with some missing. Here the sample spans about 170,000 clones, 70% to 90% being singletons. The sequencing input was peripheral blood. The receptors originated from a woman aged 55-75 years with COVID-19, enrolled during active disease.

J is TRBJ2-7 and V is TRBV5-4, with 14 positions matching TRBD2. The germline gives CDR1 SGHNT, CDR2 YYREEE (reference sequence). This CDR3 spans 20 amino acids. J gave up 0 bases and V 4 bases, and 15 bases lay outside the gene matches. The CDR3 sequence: CASSPDPGLAGVFSSYEQYF. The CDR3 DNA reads TGTGCCAGCAGCCCGGATCCGGGACTAGCGGGAGTATTCTCCTCCTACGAGCAGTACTTC.

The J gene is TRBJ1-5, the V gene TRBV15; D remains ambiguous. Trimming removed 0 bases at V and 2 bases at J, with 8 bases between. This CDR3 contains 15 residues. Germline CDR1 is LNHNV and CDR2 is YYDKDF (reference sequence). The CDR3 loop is CATSREAVGNQPQHF. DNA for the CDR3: TGTGCCACCAGCAGAGAGGCCGTGGGCAATCAGCCCCAGCATTTT.

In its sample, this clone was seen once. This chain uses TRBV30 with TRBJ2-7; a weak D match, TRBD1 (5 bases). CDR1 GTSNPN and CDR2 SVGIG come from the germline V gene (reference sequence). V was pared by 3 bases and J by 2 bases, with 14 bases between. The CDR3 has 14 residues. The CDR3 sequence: CAWRPGGAPYEQYF. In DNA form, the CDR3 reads TGTGCCTGGAGGCCGGGTGGGGCCCCCTACGAGCAGTACTTC. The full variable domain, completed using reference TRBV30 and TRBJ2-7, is SQTIHQWPATLVQPVGSPLSLECTVEGTSNPNLYWYRQAAGRGLQLLFYSVGIGQISSEVPQNLSASRPQDRQFILSSKKLLLSDSGFYLCAWRPGGAPYEQYFGPGTRLTVT.

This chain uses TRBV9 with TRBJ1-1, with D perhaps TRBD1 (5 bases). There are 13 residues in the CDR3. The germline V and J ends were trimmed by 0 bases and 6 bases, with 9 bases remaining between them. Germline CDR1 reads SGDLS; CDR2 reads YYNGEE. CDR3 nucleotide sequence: TGTGCCAGCAGCGTAGGGGGGGATTCTGAAGCTTTCTTT. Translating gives CASSVGGDSEAFF.

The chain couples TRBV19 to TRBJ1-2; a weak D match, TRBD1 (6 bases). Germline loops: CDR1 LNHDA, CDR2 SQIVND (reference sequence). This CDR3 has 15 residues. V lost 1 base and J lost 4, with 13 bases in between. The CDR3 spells CASSIGNRETYGYTF. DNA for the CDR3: TGTGCCAGTAGTATAGGGAACAGGGAAACCTATGGCTACACCTTC. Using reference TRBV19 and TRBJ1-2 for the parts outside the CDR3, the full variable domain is DGGITQSPKYLFRKEGQNVTLSCEQNLNHDAMYWYRQDPGQGLRLIYYSQIVNDFQKGDIAEGYSVSREKKESFPLTVTSAQKNPTAFYLCASSIGNRETYGYTFGSGTRLTVV.

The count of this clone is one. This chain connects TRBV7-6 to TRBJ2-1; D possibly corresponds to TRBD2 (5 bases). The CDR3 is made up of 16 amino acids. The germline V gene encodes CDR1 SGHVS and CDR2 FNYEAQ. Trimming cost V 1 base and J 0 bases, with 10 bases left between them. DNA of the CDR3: TGTGCCAGCAGCTTAGGAGCGGTAGGCTCCTACAATGAGCAGTTCTTC. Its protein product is CASSLGAVGSYNEQFF.

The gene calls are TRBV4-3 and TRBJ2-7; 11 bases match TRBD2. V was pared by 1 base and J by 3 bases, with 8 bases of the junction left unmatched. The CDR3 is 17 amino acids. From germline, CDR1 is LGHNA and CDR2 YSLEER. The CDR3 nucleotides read TGCGCCAGCAGCCAAGTTTTGACTAGCGGGGACTTCTACGAGCAGTACTTC. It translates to CASSQVLTSGDFYEQYF.

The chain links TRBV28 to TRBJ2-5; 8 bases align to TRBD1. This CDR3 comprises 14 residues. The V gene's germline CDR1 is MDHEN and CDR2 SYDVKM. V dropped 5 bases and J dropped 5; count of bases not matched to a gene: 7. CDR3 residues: CASSGQGGRETQYF. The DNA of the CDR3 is TGTGCCAGCAGTGGACAGGGAGGCAGGGAGACCCAGTACTTC.

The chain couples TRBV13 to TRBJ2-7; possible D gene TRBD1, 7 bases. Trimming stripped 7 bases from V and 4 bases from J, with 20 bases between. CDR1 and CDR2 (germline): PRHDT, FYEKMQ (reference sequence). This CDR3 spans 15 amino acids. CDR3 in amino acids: CASTIRGVPLYEQYF. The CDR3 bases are TGTGCCAGCACCATCAGGGGGGTACCTTTGTACGAGCAGTACTTC.

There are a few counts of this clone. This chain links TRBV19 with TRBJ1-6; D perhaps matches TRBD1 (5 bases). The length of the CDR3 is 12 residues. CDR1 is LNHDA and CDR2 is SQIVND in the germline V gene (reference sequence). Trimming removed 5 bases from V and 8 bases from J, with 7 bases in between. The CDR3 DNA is TGTGCCAGTAGTTGGGGGGATTCACCCCTCCACTTT. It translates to CASSWGDSPLHF.

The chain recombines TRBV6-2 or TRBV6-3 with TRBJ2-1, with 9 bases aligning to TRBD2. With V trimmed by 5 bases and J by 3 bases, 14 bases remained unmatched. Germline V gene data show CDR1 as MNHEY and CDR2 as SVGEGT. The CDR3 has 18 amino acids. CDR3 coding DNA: TGTGCCAGCAGTCGCGTCGTAGCGGGAGCCTTGAACTACAATGAGCAGTTCTTC. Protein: CASSRVVAGALNYNEQFF.

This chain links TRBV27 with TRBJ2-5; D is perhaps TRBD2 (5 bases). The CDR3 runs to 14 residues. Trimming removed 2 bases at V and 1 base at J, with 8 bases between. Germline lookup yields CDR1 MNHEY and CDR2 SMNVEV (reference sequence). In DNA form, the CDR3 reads TGTGCCAGCAGTTTAGGACTTCCCCAAGAGACCCAGTACTTC. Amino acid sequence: CASSLGLPQETQYF.

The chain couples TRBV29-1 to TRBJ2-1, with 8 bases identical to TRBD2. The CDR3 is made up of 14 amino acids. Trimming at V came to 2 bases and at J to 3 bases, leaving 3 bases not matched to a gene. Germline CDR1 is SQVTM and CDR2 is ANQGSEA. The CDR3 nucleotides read TGCAGCGTTGAAAGGGGACTAGGCTACAATGAGCAGTTCTTC. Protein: CSVERGLGYNEQFF.

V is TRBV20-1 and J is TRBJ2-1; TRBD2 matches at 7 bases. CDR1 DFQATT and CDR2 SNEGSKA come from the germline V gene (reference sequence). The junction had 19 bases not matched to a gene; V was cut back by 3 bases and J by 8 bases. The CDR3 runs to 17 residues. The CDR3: CSASPIGLGGRTDEQFF. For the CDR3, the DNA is TGCAGTGCTAGTCCGATCGGTCTTGGCGGGAGAACCGATGAGCAGTTCTTC.

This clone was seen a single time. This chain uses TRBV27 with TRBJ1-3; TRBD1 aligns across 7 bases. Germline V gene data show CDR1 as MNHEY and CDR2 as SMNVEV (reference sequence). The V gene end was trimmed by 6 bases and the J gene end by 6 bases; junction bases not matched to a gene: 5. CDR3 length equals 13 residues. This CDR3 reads CASSLGGKNTIYF. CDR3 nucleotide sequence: TGTGCCAGCAGCTTAGGGGGCAAAAACACCATATATTTT.

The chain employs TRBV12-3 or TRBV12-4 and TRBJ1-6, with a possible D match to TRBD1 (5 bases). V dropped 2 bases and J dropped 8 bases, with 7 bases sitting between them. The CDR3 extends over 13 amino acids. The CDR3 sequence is CASSLLRDSPLHF. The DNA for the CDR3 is TGTGCCAGCAGTTTACTCAGGGATTCACCCCTCCACTTT.

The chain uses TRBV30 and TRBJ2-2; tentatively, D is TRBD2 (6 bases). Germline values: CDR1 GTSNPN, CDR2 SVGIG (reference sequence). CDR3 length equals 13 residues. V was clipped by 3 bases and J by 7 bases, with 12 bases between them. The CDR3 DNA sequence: TGTGCCTGGAGCCTCCTAGCGATCGGGGAGCTGTTTTTT. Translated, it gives CAWSLLAIGELFF.

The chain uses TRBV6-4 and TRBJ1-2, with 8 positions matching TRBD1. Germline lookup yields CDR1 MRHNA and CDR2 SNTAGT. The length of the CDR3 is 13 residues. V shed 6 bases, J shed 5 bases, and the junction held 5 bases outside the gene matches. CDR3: CASRPGQGYGYTF. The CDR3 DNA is TGTGCCAGCAGGCCCGGACAGGGTTATGGCTACACCTTC.

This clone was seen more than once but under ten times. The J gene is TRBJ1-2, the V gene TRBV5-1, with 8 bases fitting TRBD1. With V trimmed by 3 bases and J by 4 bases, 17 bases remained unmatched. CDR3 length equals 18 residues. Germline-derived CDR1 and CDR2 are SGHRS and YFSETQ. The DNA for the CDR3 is TGCGCCAGCAGCTCCGGGACAGGTCGAAATCACCTATCCTATGGCTACACCTTC. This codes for CASSSGTGRNHLSYGYTF.

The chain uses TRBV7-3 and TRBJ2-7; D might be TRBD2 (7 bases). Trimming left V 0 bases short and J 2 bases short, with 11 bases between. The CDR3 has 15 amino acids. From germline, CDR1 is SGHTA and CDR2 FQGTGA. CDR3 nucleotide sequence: TGTGCCAGCAGCTTAACAGGGGGAGGGGCCTACGAGCAGTACTTC. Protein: CASSLTGGGAYEQYF.

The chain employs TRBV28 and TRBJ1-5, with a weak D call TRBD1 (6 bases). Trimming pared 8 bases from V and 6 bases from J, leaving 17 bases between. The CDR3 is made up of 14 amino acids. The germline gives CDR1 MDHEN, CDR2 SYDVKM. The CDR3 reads CASGGGAVIQPQHF. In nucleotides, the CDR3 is TGTGCCAGCGGAGGGGGGGCGGTAATTCAGCCCCAGCATTTT.

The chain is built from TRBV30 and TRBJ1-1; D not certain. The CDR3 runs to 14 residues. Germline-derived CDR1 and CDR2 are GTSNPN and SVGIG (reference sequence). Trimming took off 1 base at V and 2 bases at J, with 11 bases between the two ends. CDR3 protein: CAWSEFPSNTEAFF. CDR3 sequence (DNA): TGTGCCTGGAGTGAATTTCCGAGTAACACTGAAGCTTTCTTT.

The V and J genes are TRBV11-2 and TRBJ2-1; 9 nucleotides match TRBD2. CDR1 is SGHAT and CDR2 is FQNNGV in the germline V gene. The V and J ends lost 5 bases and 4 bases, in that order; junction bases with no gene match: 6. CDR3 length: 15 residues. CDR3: CASSLRLADYNEQFF. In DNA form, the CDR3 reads TGTGCCAGCAGCCTTAGACTAGCGGATTACAATGAGCAGTTCTTC.

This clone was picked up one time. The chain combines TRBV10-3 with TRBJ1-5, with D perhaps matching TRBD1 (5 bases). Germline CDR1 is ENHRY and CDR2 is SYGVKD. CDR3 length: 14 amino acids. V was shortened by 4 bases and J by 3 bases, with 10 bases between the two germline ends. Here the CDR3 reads CAISVWGDNQPQHF. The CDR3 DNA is TGTGCCATCAGTGTATGGGGGGACAATCAGCCCCAGCATTTT.

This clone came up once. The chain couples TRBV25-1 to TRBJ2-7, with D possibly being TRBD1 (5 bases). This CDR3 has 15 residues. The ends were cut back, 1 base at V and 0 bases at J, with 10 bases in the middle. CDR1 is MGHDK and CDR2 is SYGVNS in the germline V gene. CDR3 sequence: CASSESTEISYEQYF. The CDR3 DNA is TGTGCCAGCAGTGAATCGACAGAGATCTCCTACGAGCAGTACTTC.

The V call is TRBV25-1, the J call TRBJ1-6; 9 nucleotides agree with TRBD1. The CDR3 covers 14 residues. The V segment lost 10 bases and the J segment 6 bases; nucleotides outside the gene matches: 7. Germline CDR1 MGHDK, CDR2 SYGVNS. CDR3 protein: CATVGTGINSPLHF. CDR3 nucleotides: TGTGCCACAGTGGGGACAGGGATTAATTCACCCCTCCACTTT.

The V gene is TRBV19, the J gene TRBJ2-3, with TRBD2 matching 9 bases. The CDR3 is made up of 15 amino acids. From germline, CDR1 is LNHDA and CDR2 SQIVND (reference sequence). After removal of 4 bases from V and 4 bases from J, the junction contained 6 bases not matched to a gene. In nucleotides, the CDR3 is TGTGCCAGTAGTACAGCGGGAGGTCAAGCAGATACGCAGTATTTT. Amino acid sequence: CASSTAGGQADTQYF.

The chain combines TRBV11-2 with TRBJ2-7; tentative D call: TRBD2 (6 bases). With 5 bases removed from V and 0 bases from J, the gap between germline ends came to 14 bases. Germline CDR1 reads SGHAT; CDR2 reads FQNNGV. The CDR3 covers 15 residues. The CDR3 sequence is CASSPITGSSYEQYF. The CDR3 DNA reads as TGTGCCAGCAGCCCGATAACCGGGAGCTCCTACGAGCAGTACTTC. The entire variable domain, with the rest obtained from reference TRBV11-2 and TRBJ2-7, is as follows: EAGVAQSPRYKIIEKRQSVAFWCNPISGHATLYWYQQILGQGPKLLIQFQNNGVVDDSQLPKDRFSAERLKGVDSTLKIQPAKLEDSAVYLCASSPITGSSYEQYFGPGTRLTVT.

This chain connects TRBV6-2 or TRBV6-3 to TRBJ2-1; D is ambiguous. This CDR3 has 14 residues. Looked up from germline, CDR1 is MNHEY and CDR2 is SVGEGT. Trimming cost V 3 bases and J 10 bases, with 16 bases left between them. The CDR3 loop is CASSYTSYPREQFF. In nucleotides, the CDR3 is TGTGCCAGCAGTTATACCAGCTACCCTAGGGAGCAGTTCTTC.

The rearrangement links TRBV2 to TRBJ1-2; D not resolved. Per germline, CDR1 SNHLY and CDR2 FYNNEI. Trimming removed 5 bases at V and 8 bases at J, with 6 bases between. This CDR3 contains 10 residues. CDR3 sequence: CASSRVGYTF. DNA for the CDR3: TGTGCCAGCAGTCGGGTGGGCTACACCTTC.